The 32 T cell receptor beta chains below come from one sample, sequenced in a study of identical twins (TCRdb year 2016). Preparation of the library involved 5' RACE. Reads for this sample came from an Illumina HiSeq 2000. TCRdb reworked the public reads: Q25 trimming with fastp, MiXCR clone assembly, productive beta chains retained. Records with the same CDR3 protein are collapsed into one entry carrying the most frequent genes and DNA. The sample includes about 720,000 distinct CDR3 sequences, with under 9% observed a single time. 0.98% of the sample rests with the top ten. This sample also appeared in a second study, on yellow fever vaccine responses in identical twins.

The sample taken for sequencing was PBMCs. Receptors originate from a woman aged 18-29 years in good health.

The sample holds one count of this clonotype. The rearrangement joins TRBV3-1 to TRBJ2-5, with 7 bases fitting TRBD1. In germline, CDR1 is LGHDT, CDR2 YNNKEL (reference sequence). CDR3 length equals 18 residues. J gave up 5 bases and V 3 bases, and 18 bases lay outside the gene matches. The CDR3 DNA reads TGTGCCAGCAGCCACCTCTCTTCCAGGGGGACCTTGGGCGAGACCCAGTACTTC. Translating it yields CASSHLSSRGTLGETQYF.

This clonotype was seen ten or more times. The rearrangement links TRBV7-2 to TRBJ2-1, with D perhaps TRBD1 or TRBD2 (5 bases each). The ends were cut back, 1 base at V and 4 bases at J, with 11 bases in the middle. CDR3 length equals 15 residues. The V gene's germline CDR1 is SGHTA and CDR2 FQGNSA. CDR3 region: CASSLVRGPYNEQFF. The DNA for the CDR3 is TGTGCCAGCAGCTTAGTTCGGGGCCCTTACAATGAGCAGTTCTTC.

The table lists this clonotype with a few counts. The chain has TRBV12-5 and TRBJ2-7, with D perhaps matching TRBD1 (6 bases). This CDR3 region has 13 residues. Trimming cost V 7 bases and J 3 bases, with 13 bases left between them. Germline CDR1 and CDR2: LGHNT and FRNRAP. CDR3 sequence reads: CASAKSGVYEQYF. CDR3 in DNA: TGTGCTAGTGCCAAATCAGGGGTCTACGAGCAGTACTTC.

The chain recombines TRBV29-1 with TRBJ1-1; maybe TRBD1 (6 bases). The CDR3 spans 12 residues. Germline V gene lookup returns CDR1 SQVTM and CDR2 ANQGSEA. V lost 6 bases and J 4 bases, leaving 12 bases between the germline ends. CDR3 region: CSVPVGATEAFF. The CDR3 DNA follows: TGCAGCGTGCCGGTGGGGGCCACTGAAGCTTTCTTT.

V and J are TRBV20-1 and TRBJ2-1; 7 positions match TRBD1. J lost 6 bases, V lost 5 bases, and 10 bases had no gene match. From germline, CDR1 is DFQATT and CDR2 SNEGSKA (reference sequence). The CDR3 runs 14 residues. DNA for the CDR3: TGCAGTGCTGGGACAGTGAAGGGCCCCAATGAGCAGTTCTTC. It specifies CSAGTVKGPNEQFF.

This clonotype was counted only a few times. The V and J genes are TRBV6-1 and TRBJ2-1, with D perhaps matching TRBD1 (6 bases). The CDR3 sequence is 15 residues long. CDR1 is MNHNS, CDR2 SASEGT, per germline. Trimming shortened V by 8 bases and J by 2 bases, and 16 bases separated the two germline ends. CDR3 protein: CASRVNRVAYNEQFF. In DNA form, the CDR3 reads TGTGCCAGCCGGGTCAACAGGGTCGCCTACAATGAGCAGTTCTTC.

This clonotype was detected only a few times. One end of the junction fails to match germline, which may point to a read error. The J gene is TRBJ2-1, the V gene TRBV7-9; 7 nucleotides align to TRBD1. The CDR3 covers 13 residues. Germline lookup yields CDR1 SEHNR and CDR2 FQNEAQ (reference sequence). CDR3 DNA: TGTGCCAGCAGCTTTAGCCTGACAGGGACATTCCTCTTC. This codes for CASSFSLTGTFLF.

This clonotype turned up a few times. CDR3 DNA sequence: TGCAGTGCTAGAGTCAAGTCGGTGAGCGGGGAGCTGTTTTTT. It is translated as CSARVKSVSGELFF. The rearrangement joins TRBV20-1 to TRBJ2-2; D gene uncertain. V was pared by 1 base and J by 7 bases, with 13 bases between. The length of the CDR3 is 14 residues. CDR1 and CDR2 (germline): DFQATT, SNEGSKA (reference sequence).

A few counts support this clonotype. The rearrangement uses TRBV24-1 and TRBJ2-2; D is undetermined. Per germline, CDR1 KGHDR and CDR2 SFDVKD. The CDR3 runs 18 residues. Trimming removed 2 bases at V and 0 bases at J, with 15 bases between. CDR3 bases: TGTGCCACCAGTGATTCCCAAAAGGAGATCCCGAACACCGGGGAGCTGTTTTTT. Translated: CATSDSQKEIPNTGELFF.

This clonotype was counted only a few times. This rearrangement joins TRBV2 to TRBJ2-5, with D perhaps given as TRBD1 or TRBD2 (6 bases each). CDR1 SNHLY and CDR2 FYNNEI come from the germline V gene. This CDR3 is 21 amino acids long. V dropped 3 bases and J dropped 2 bases, with 31 bases sitting between them. The CDR3 DNA reads as TGTGCCAGCAGTGATTTTCCGACTCTGGGGCACAGCCCGGGGGCTCAAGAGACCCAGTACTTC. It codes for CASSDFPTLGHSPGAQETQYF.

This clonotype was recorded at least ten times. The rearrangement uses TRBV12-3 or TRBV12-4 and TRBJ2-2; D is possibly TRBD2 (5 bases). Trimming removed 7 bases at V and 7 bases at J, with 10 bases between. The CDR3 loop spans 12 amino acids. The CDR3, as DNA: TGTGCCAGCACCCGTCGGGGCGGGGAGCTGTTTTTT. It is translated as CASTRRGGELFF.

This sequence joins TRBV20-1 and TRBJ1-5; 8 bases align to TRBD1. The germline gives CDR1 DFQATT, CDR2 SNEGSKA (reference sequence). CDR3 length equals 15 residues. DNA for the CDR3: TGCTTTGCTAGAGATAACAGGGGGTTCAATCAGCCCCAGCATTTT. Translating gives CFARDNRGFNQPQHF.

The V gene is TRBV27, the J gene TRBJ2-5; D is unresolved. CDR3 length equals 16 residues. V was trimmed by 4 bases and J by 1 base, leaving 16 bases between them. Looked up from germline, CDR1 is MNHEY and CDR2 is SMNVEV (reference sequence). CDR3: CASSSYDNPLQETQYF. The CDR3 DNA reads TGTGCCAGCAGTTCCTATGACAACCCTCTCCAAGAGACCCAGTACTTC.

This clonotype was observed at least ten times. The J gene is TRBJ2-2, the V gene TRBV12-3 or TRBV12-4, with D hard to call. Trimming pared 2 bases from V and 0 bases from J, leaving 10 bases between. The CDR3 loop spans 16 amino acids. CDR3 nucleotide sequence: TGTGCCAGCAGTTTATTTGTAGCCACGAACACCGGGGAGCTGTTTTTT. It is translated as CASSLFVATNTGELFF.

This clonotype appeared many times. The V and J genes are TRBV5-1 and TRBJ1-1, with TRBD1 as a possible D gene (5 bases). The CDR3 loop spans 15 amino acids. The germline gives CDR1 SGHRS, CDR2 YFSETQ. V dropped 0 bases and J dropped 5 bases, with 14 bases sitting between them. As DNA, the CDR3 is TGCGCCAGCAGCTTGGAACCGGGGCACAGGACTGAAGCTTTCTTT. This codes for CASSLEPGHRTEAFF. The whole variable domain, filled in from reference TRBV5-1 and TRBJ1-1, reads KAGVTQTPRYLIKTRGQQVTLSCSPISGHRSVSWYQQTPGQGLQFLFEYFSETQRNKGNFPGRFSGRQFSNSRSEMNVSTLELGDSALYLCASSLEPGHRTEAFFGQGTRLTVV.

In its sample, this clonotype was seen a few times. The genes are TRBV7-3 and TRBJ2-2; D remains ambiguous. V was clipped by 2 bases and J by 0 bases, with 13 bases between them. CDR3 length: 17 residues. The germline CDR1 and CDR2 sequences are SGHTA and FQGTGA. The CDR3 protein is CASSLYKLRTNTGELFF. CDR3 DNA sequence: TGTGCCAGCAGCTTATACAAGTTAAGAACGAACACCGGGGAGCTGTTTTTT.

This clonotype has only a few counts. The chain carries TRBV12-5 and TRBJ2-1; perhaps TRBD1 as D (6 bases). CDR1 and CDR2 (germline): LGHNT, FRNRAP. The CDR3 loop spans 17 amino acids. V was pared by 5 bases and J by 4 bases, with 21 bases between. CDR3 in amino acids: CASGLIQGPSQYNEQFF. CDR3 coding DNA: TGTGCTAGTGGTCTTATCCAGGGGCCGTCCCAATACAATGAGCAGTTCTTC.

This clonotype was observed a few times. The genes are TRBV29-1 and TRBJ2-7, with unresolved D. The CDR3 sequence is 12 residues long. The V gene lost 5 bases and the J gene lost 5 bases, with 13 bases spanning the gap. CDR1 is SQVTM and CDR2 is ANQGSEA in the germline V gene. CDR3 in amino acids: CSVWAPQDEQYF. The CDR3 nucleotides read TGCAGCGTTTGGGCCCCGCAAGACGAGCAGTACTTC.

The V call is TRBV5-6, the J call TRBJ2-2; possibly TRBD1 for D (5 bases). Germline V lookup: CDR1 SGHDT, CDR2 YYEEEE. The CDR3 loop spans 15 amino acids. The V end was cut by 0 bases, the J end by 6 bases, with 12 bases between. The CDR3 loop is CASSLEVGVSGELFF. The DNA of the CDR3 is TGTGCCAGCAGCTTGGAAGTAGGGGTATCCGGGGAGCTGTTTTTT.

This clonotype was observed many times. This rearrangement joins TRBV4-1 to TRBJ1-4; the D is unclear. This CDR3 is built from 15 residues. Trimming shortened V by 2 bases and J by 5 bases, and 12 bases separated the two germline ends. Germline V CDR1 and CDR2: MGHRA, YSYEKL. The CDR3 reads CASSQLRTDNEKLFF. In nucleotides, the CDR3 is TGCGCCAGCAGCCAACTCCGGACGGACAATGAAAAACTGTTTTTT.

The chain links TRBV10-3 to TRBJ2-3; tentatively, D is TRBD2 (7 bases). V lost 2 bases and J lost 2, with 20 bases in between. This CDR3 contains 18 residues. The V gene's germline CDR1 is ENHRY and CDR2 SYGVKD. The CDR3 reads CAISEVTGGGGNTDTQYF. The CDR3 nucleotides are TGTGCCATCAGTGAGGTTACCGGGGGAGGGGGAAACACAGATACGCAGTATTTT.

This clonotype was picked up a small number of times. The chain has TRBV5-1 and TRBJ2-2, with 10 bases matching TRBD1. J lost 6 bases, V lost 1 base, and 12 bases had no gene match. The CDR3 runs 18 residues. Germline loops: CDR1 SGHRS, CDR2 YFSETQ. The CDR3 loop is CASSLLRPGQGTAGELFF. Here the CDR3 DNA reads TGCGCCAGCAGCTTGTTGAGACCGGGACAGGGGACCGCCGGGGAGCTGTTTTTT.

The chain's CDR3 is CAWSVLTVNEQFF. The CDR3 nucleotides are TGTGCCTGGAGTGTACTGACAGTCAATGAGCAGTTCTTC. This chain links TRBV30 with TRBJ2-1; possibly TRBD1 for D (5 bases). V was clipped by 0 bases and J by 6 bases, with 9 bases between them. This CDR3 region has 13 residues. CDR1 is GTSNPN and CDR2 is SVGIG in the germline V gene (reference sequence). Based on the CDR3 plus reference TRBV30 and TRBJ2-1, the full variable domain is SQTIHQWPATLVQPVGSPLSLECTVEGTSNPNLYWYRQAAGRGLQLLFYSVGIGQISSEVPQNLSASRPQDRQFILSSKKLLLSDSGFYLCAWSVLTVNEQFFGPGTRLTVL.

CDR3 nucleotides: TGTGCCAGCAGCGTAGCTTTAGGTAGGGGGACACTCGGATTTAGCCAAGAGACCCAGTACTTC. Protein product: CASSVALGRGTLGFSQETQYF. This chain links TRBV9 with TRBJ2-5; D is perhaps TRBD1 (6 bases). V lost 0 bases to trimming and J lost 1 base, with 28 bases between them. Germline values: CDR1 SGDLS, CDR2 YYNGEE. The CDR3 loop spans 21 amino acids.

This clonotype came up many times. The junction shows a germline mismatch at one end, possibly a read error. V and J are TRBV24-1 and TRBJ2-7, with a weak D call TRBD1 (5 bases). Looked up from germline, CDR1 is KGHDR and CDR2 is SFDVKD. The CDR3 loop spans 12 amino acids. The DNA of the CDR3 is TGCCCCAAGCGCGAGTGGGGCCACGAGCAGTACTTC. Translating gives CPKREWGHEQYF.

V gene TRBV27 combines with J gene TRBJ2-1; 8 positions match TRBD2. J gave up 2 bases and V 0 bases, and 3 bases lay outside the gene matches. Germline loops: CDR1 MNHEY, CDR2 SMNVEV (reference sequence). This CDR3 contains 16 residues. The CDR3 sequence: CASSLSAGGPYNEQFF. In nucleotides, the CDR3 is TGTGCCAGCAGTTTATCGGCGGGGGGACCCTACAATGAGCAGTTCTTC.

This clonotype was observed a handful of times. The V call is TRBV7-8, the J call TRBJ2-1; 8 bases align to TRBD2. The CDR3 has 16 amino acids. Trimming at V came to 4 bases and at J to 4 bases, leaving 9 bases not matched to a gene. Germline CDR1 reads SGHVS; CDR2 reads FQNEAQ. CDR3 DNA: TGTGCCAGCAGCTCTCCCACTAGCGGAGATTACAATGAGCAGTTCTTC. As protein: CASSSPTSGDYNEQFF.

The chain combines TRBV29-1 with TRBJ2-7; 10 positions agree with TRBD2. Germline V gives CDR1 SQVTM, CDR2 ANQGSEA. V trimming: 1 base; J trimming: 5 bases; junction bases outside the gene matches: 20. CDR3 length: 19 amino acids. The CDR3: CSVEVLASGGELLFHEQYF. The CDR3, as DNA: TGCAGCGTTGAAGTATTGGCTAGCGGGGGCGAGCTCCTATTCCACGAGCAGTACTTC.

At least ten counts were recorded for this clonotype. The chain joins TRBV5-1 to TRBJ2-1; TRBD2 matches at 13 bases. The trim removed 2 bases at V and 2 bases at J, leaving 7 bases unmatched. The CDR3 covers 18 residues. Per the germline V gene, CDR1 is SGHRS and CDR2 is YFSETQ. The CDR3: CASSFMTSGGIPYNEQFF. Here the CDR3 DNA reads TGCGCCAGCAGCTTCATGACTAGCGGGGGGATCCCCTACAATGAGCAGTTCTTC.

This clonotype was counted ten times or more. The rearrangement links TRBV12-3 or TRBV12-4 to TRBJ2-5; 8 nucleotides agree with TRBD1. With V trimmed by 5 bases and J by 4 bases, 3 bases remained unmatched. CDR3 length: 13 amino acids. The CDR3 bases are TGTGCCAGCAGTCCAGGGGGCGCAGAGACCCAGTACTTC. Protein sequence: CASSPGGAETQYF.

In this sample, this clonotype turned up many times. The chain carries TRBV27 and TRBJ2-7; a weak D match, TRBD2 (5 bases). The germline V gene encodes CDR1 MNHEY and CDR2 SMNVEV (reference sequence). The CDR3 is 14 amino acids. Trimming took 1 base from V and 7 from J, leaving 14 bases between them. This CDR3 reads CASSLFPLAGEQYF. In nucleotides, the CDR3 is TGTGCCAGCAGTTTATTCCCCCTAGCTGGTGAGCAGTACTTC.

The chain joins TRBV28 to TRBJ1-6; D is possibly TRBD1 (5 bases). CDR3 size: 18 residues. Trimming took off 4 bases at V and 0 bases at J, with 16 bases between the two ends. The germline gives CDR1 MDHEN, CDR2 SYDVKM. The CDR3 nucleotides are TGTGCCAGCAGTTCAGTAGGGGATATAAGCTCCTATAATTCACCCCTCCACTTT. Protein product: CASSSVGDISSYNSPLHF.